This passage covers 22 T cell receptor beta chains from one sample sequenced in a study of cytomegalovirus exposure and HLA in healthy donors. The PCR employed 60 Vbeta primers together with 13 Jbeta primers. Repertoires were generated with immunoSEQ multiplex PCR, while TCRdb's copy carries only in-frame clones and drops some. The sample lists 150,000 to 200,000 clones, 80% occurring once. Sequencing used PBMCs. The receptors stem from a man younger than 35 in good health and CMV-seropositive.

A single count supports this clone. The chain employs TRBV19 and TRBJ2-3; 8 bases agree with TRBD1. This CDR3 region has 15 residues. Germline V CDR1 and CDR2: LNHDA, SQIVND (reference sequence). The V and J ends lost 6 bases and 2 bases, in that order; junction bases with no gene match: 7. The CDR3 DNA sequence: TGTGCCAGTAGCCCGACAGGGGTTAACACAGATACGCAGTATTTT. Its translation: CASSPTGVNTDTQYF.

This clone was seen once. CDR3 in amino acids: CASSQRTGAYEQYF. CDR3 nucleotides: TGTGCCAGCAGCCAAAGGACAGGGGCGTACGAGCAGTACTTC. The chain uses TRBV11-2 and TRBJ2-7; 9 nucleotides agree with TRBD1. CDR3 length: 14 residues. V trimming: 5 bases; J trimming: 4 bases; junction bases outside the gene matches: 6. The V gene's germline CDR1 is SGHAT and CDR2 FQNNGV.

The CDR3 loop reads CASSLNSGVQYF. Written as DNA, the CDR3 is TGCGCCAGCAGTTTGAACTCGGGGGTCCAGTACTTC. The V call is TRBV4-3, the J call TRBJ2-5; tentative D call: TRBD2 (6 bases). V gave up 6 bases and J gave up 10 bases, with 15 bases separating them. The CDR3 has 12 residues. Germline values: CDR1 LGHNA, CDR2 YSLEER.

The rearrangement links TRBV10-3 to TRBJ2-7; maybe TRBD1 (6 bases). Germline loops: CDR1 ENHRY, CDR2 SYGVKD. Trimming pared 3 bases from V and 4 bases from J, leaving 28 bases between. The CDR3 covers 19 residues. The CDR3 region has the DNA TGTGCCATCAGTGATGTTGTAAGTAGGGTAACAGGGAAAAGTTACGAGCAGTACTTC. This encodes CAISDVVSRVTGKSYEQYF.

This clone occurred a few times. CDR3 DNA: TGTGCCAGCAGTGGACTAGACCCCTTCAATGAGCAGTTCTTC. It yields the protein CASSGLDPFNEQFF. This sequence joins TRBV2 and TRBJ2-1; TRBD2 is a possible D gene (6 bases). The CDR3 length is 14 residues. V lost 4 bases, J lost 6 bases, and 13 bases lay in between. CDR1 is SNHLY, CDR2 FYNNEI, per germline.

This rearrangement joins TRBV5-1 to TRBJ1-4; the D is unclear. CDR1 and CDR2 (germline): SGHRS, YFSETQ. The V gene lost 2 bases and the J gene lost 0 bases, with 5 bases spanning the gap. The CDR3 has 14 residues. CDR3 coding DNA: TGCGCCAGCAGCTTTGAGGCAACTAATGAAAAACTGTTTTTT. It specifies CASSFEATNEKLFF.

V and J are TRBV13 and TRBJ2-3, with D perhaps TRBD2 (6 bases). CDR1 and CDR2 from the germline V gene are PRHDT and FYEKMQ (reference sequence). CDR3 length: 14 amino acids. V was trimmed by 2 bases and J by 4 bases, leaving 10 bases between them. The CDR3 DNA reads as TGTGCCAGCAGCTTAAGTTGGGGGGCAGATACGCAGTATTTT. Translated: CASSLSWGADTQYF.

The chain links TRBV7-9 to TRBJ1-1; possible D gene TRBD1, 5 bases. Germline CDR1 and CDR2: SEHNR and FQNEAQ (reference sequence). This CDR3 has 14 residues. V lost 3 bases, J lost 4 bases, and 12 bases lay in between. The CDR3 coding sequence is TGTGCCAGCAGCTTGTCGATGGGGGGCACTGAAGCTTTCTTT. Protein sequence: CASSLSMGGTEAFF. The variable domain in full, completed from reference TRBV7-9 and TRBJ1-1, reads DTGVSQNPRHKITKRGQNVTFRCDPISEHNRLYWYRQTLGQGPEFLTYFQNEAQLEKSRLLSDRFSAERPKGSFSTLEIQRTEQGDSAMYLCASSLSMGGTEAFFGQGTRLTVV.

About this clone itself: The conserved final phenylalanine or tryptophan is absent from the CDR3, which likely points to a read error. This sequence joins TRBV6-8 and TRBJ1-2; D unresolved. The CDR3 extends over 21 amino acids. Germline V gene data show CDR1 as MNHGY and CDR2 as SAAAGT. Deletions cut 8 bases from V and 7 bases from J, with 41 bases between. CDR3 protein: CASSLSRGTGLSKRVLCGYTL. Here the CDR3 DNA reads TGTGCCAGCTCCCTCTCACGGGGAACCGGGCTCTCAAAGAGGGTTCTTTGTGGCTACACCCTC.

In DNA form, the CDR3 reads TGTGCCAGCACCGGTCCCTATGGGGCAGGGGGCTACTATGGCTACACCTTC. It yields the protein CASTGPYGAGGYYGYTF. This chain joins TRBV21-1 and TRBJ1-2; the DNA was not used to check the table's D call, TRBD1. TRBV21-1 constitutes a pseudogene. The CDR3 is made up of 17 amino acids.

This clone has a single count. This chain links TRBV19 with TRBJ2-1; TRBD2 agrees at 14 bases. The CDR3 extends over 18 amino acids. V shed 5 bases and J 6 bases; nucleotides not matched to a gene: 12. Germline V gives CDR1 LNHDA, CDR2 SQIVND (reference sequence). CDR3: CASSERLAGGYRGNEQFF. The CDR3 region has the DNA TGTGCCAGTAGTGAGAGACTAGCGGGAGGGTATAGGGGCAATGAGCAGTTCTTC.

With respect to this clone: The DNA is omitted, as the CDR3 cannot be located on it reliably, and the CDR3 follows TCRdb's listing. The J gene is TRBJ1-3, the V gene TRBV21-1; the table's D call, TRBD1, was not checked against the DNA. TRBV21-1 is shown as a pseudogene. The CDR3 adds up to 16 amino acids, both ends counted. The CDR3 is CASSKWGRGSGNTIYF.

This chain links TRBV15 with TRBJ2-2; perhaps TRBD2 as D (5 bases). Germline V gives CDR1 LNHNV, CDR2 YYDKDF (reference sequence). V lost 0 bases, J lost 6 bases, and 14 bases lay in between. The CDR3 spans 16 residues. The CDR3 sequence is CATSRDVGRSAGELFF. The CDR3 DNA reads as TGTGCCACCAGCAGAGATGTCGGGCGTAGCGCCGGGGAGCTGTTTTTT.

The rearrangement uses TRBV29-1 and TRBJ2-7; D is perhaps TRBD1 (5 bases). The V end was cut by 6 bases, the J end by 0 bases, with 15 bases between. The germline V gene has CDR1 SQVTM and CDR2 ANQGSEA. This CDR3 has 14 residues. CDR3 in amino acids: CSVAGPRASYEQYF. Written as DNA, the CDR3 is TGCAGCGTCGCCGGACCCAGGGCCTCCTACGAGCAGTACTTC.

The CDR3, as DNA: TGTGCCAGCAGGGACAGGGAGGTTTGGAGGAATGAAAAACTGTTTTTT. It yields the protein CASRDREVWRNEKLFF. The chain combines TRBV2 with TRBJ1-4; 8 positions match TRBD1. Germline lookup yields CDR1 SNHLY and CDR2 FYNNEI. The CDR3 sequence is 16 residues long. The V segment lost 6 bases and the J segment 5 bases; nucleotides outside the gene matches: 11.

J is TRBJ1-5 and V is TRBV6-5; D not certain. Per germline, CDR1 MNHEY and CDR2 SVGAGI. CDR3 length: 14 residues. V was cut by 2 bases and J by 2 bases, with 7 bases left in between. CDR3 DNA sequence: TGTGCCAGCAGTTACGGGCAGGGCAATCAGCCCCAGCATTTT. It encodes CASSYGQGNQPQHF.

As DNA, the CDR3 is TGTGCCACCGGAGGACTAGCGGGGACAGATACGCAGTATTTT. Translation gives CATGGLAGTDTQYF. The V call is TRBV2, the J call TRBJ2-3; 12 positions agree with TRBD2. There are 14 residues in the CDR3. Germline assignment: CDR1 SNHLY and CDR2 FYNNEI. J gave up 3 bases and V 10 bases, and 5 bases lay outside the gene matches. Together with reference TRBV2 and TRBJ2-3, the CDR3 gives the full variable domain: EPEVTQTPSHQVTQMGQEVILRCVPISNHLYFYWYRQILGQKVEFLVSFYNNEISEKSEIFDDQFSVERPDGSNFTLKIRSTKLEDSAMYFCATGGLAGTDTQYFGPGTRLTVL.

V is TRBV11-3 and J is TRBJ2-7; the D is unclear. This CDR3 spans 14 amino acids. V was cut by 0 bases and J by 4 bases, with 10 bases left in between. CDR1 and CDR2 (germline): SGHNT, YENEEA. For the CDR3, the DNA is TGTGCCAGCAGCTTAGAGACCCCTAGTTACGAGCAGTACTTC. This sequence encodes CASSLETPSYEQYF.

V usage is TRBV2 and J usage is TRBJ2-1, with TRBD2 matching 7 bases. The CDR3 is made up of 15 amino acids. CDR1 is SNHLY and CDR2 is FYNNEI in the germline V gene. After removal of 7 bases from V and 1 base from J, the junction contained 7 bases not matched to a gene. The CDR3 protein is CASNPSGASYNEQFF. The DNA of the CDR3 is TGTGCCAGCAACCCCAGCGGGGCTTCCTACAATGAGCAGTTCTTC.

V gene TRBV27 combines with J gene TRBJ1-4, with D possibly being TRBD1 (6 bases). CDR3 length: 14 amino acids. Trimming pared 5 bases from V and 7 bases from J, leaving 14 bases between. CDR1 MNHEY and CDR2 SMNVEV come from the germline V gene (reference sequence). The DNA of the CDR3 is TGTGCCAGCAGTCCACAGGGATTGGGTGAAAAACTGTTTTTT. It yields the protein CASSPQGLGEKLFF.

The V and J genes are TRBV5-1 and TRBJ2-1; TRBD1 matches at 9 bases. The CDR3 sequence is 16 residues long. The ends lost 4 bases at V and 0 bases at J; junction bases unmatched: 5. Germline V CDR1 and CDR2: SGHRS, YFSETQ. The DNA of the CDR3 is TGCGCCAGCAGCCAGTCGGGACAGGGCTCCTACAATGAGCAGTTCTTC. Translation gives CASSQSGQGSYNEQFF.

This chain joins TRBV28 and TRBJ1-5; 9 nucleotides align to TRBD1. CDR3 size: 14 residues. Germline V gives CDR1 MDHEN, CDR2 SYDVKM. J was trimmed by 4 bases and V by 4 bases; bases with no gene match: 2. CDR3 loop: CASSSGQGNQPQHF. CDR3 nucleotide sequence: TGTGCCAGCAGTTCGGGACAGGGTAATCAGCCCCAGCATTTT.